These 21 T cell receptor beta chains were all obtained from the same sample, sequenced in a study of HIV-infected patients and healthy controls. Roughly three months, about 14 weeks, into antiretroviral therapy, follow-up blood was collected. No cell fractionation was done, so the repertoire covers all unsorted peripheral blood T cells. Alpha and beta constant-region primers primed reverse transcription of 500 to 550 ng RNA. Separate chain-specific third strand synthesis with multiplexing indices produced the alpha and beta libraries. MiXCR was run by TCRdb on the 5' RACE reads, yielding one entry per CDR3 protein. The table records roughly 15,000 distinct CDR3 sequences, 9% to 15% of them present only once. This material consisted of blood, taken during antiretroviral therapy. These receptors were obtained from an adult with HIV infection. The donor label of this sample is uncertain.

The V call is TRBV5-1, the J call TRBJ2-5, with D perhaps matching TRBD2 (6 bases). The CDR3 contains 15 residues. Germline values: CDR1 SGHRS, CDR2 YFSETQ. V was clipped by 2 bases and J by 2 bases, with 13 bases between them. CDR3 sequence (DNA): TGCGCCAGCAGCTTCGGAGGGGACGCTCAAGAGACCCAGTACTTC. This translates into CASSFGGDAQETQYF.

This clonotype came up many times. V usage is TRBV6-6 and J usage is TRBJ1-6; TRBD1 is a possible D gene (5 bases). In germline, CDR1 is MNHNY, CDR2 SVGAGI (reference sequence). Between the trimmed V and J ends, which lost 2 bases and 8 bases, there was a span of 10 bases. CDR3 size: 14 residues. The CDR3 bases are TGTGCCAGCAGTTACAGCCAGGGAGATTCACCCCTCCACTTT. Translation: CASSYSQGDSPLHF.

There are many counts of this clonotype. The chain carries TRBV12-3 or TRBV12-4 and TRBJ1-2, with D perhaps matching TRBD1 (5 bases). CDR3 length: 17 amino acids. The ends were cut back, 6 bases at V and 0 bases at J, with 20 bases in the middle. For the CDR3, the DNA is TGTGCCAGCAGCAAATGGGAGGGGCCCTTTTCTAACTATGGCTACACCTTC. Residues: CASSKWEGPFSNYGYTF.

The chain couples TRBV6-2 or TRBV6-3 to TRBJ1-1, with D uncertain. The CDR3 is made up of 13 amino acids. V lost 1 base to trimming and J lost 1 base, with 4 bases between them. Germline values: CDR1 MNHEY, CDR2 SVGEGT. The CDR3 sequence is CASSYWTNTEAFF. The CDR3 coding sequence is TGTGCCAGCAGTTACTGGACGAACACTGAAGCTTTCTTT.

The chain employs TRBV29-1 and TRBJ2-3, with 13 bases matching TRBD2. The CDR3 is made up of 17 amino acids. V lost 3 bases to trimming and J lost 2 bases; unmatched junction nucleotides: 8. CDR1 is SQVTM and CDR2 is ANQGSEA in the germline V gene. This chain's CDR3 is CSVDLRTSGGYTDTQYF. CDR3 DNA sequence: TGCAGCGTTGATCTGCGGACTAGCGGGGGATACACAGATACGCAGTATTTT.

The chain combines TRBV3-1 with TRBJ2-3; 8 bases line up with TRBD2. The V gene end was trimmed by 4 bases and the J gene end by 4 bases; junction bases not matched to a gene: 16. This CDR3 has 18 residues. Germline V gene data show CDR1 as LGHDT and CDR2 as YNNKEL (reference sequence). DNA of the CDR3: TGTGCCAGCAGCCCTAACCTGGGACTAGTGGTCCCCCCAGATACGCAGTATTTT. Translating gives CASSPNLGLVVPPDTQYF.

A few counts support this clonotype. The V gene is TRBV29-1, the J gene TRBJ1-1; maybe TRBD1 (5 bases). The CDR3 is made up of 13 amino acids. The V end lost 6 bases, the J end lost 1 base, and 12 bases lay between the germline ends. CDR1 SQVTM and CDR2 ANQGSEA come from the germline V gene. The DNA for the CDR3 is TGCAGCGTGTCCAAAGGACAGAACACTGAAGCTTTCTTT. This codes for CSVSKGQNTEAFF.

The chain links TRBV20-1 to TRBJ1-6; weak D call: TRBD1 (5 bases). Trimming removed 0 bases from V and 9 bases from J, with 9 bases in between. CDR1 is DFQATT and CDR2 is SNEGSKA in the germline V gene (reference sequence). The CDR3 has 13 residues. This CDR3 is CSARDREGSPLHF. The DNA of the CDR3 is TGCAGTGCTAGAGACAGGGAGGGTTCACCCCTCCACTTT.

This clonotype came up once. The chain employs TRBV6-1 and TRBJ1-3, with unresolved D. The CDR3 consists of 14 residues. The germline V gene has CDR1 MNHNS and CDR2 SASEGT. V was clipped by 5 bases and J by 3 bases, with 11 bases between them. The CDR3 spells CASSNQMDGNTIYF. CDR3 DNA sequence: TGTGCCAGCAGTAATCAGATGGATGGAAACACCATATATTTT.

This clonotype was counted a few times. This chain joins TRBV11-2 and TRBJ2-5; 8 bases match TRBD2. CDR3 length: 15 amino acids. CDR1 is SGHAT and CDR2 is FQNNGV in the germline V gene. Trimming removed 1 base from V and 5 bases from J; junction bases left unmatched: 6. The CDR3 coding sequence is TGTGCCAGCAGCTTAGCTTCCGGCGGGGGGGAGACCCAGTACTTC. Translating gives CASSLASGGGETQYF.

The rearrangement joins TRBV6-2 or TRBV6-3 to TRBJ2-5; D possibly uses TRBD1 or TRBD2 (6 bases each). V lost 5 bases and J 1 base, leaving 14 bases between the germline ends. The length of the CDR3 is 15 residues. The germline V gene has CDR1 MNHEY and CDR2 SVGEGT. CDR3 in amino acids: CASSHTGALQETQYF. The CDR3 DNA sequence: TGTGCCAGCAGTCATACGGGGGCTCTCCAAGAGACCCAGTACTTC.

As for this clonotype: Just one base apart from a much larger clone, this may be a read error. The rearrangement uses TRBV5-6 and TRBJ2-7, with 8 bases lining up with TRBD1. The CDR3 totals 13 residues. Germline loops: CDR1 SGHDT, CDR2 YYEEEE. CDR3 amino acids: CASRLGTGGEQYF. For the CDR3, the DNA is TGTGCCAGCAGATTGGGGACAGGAGGCGAGCAGTACTTC.

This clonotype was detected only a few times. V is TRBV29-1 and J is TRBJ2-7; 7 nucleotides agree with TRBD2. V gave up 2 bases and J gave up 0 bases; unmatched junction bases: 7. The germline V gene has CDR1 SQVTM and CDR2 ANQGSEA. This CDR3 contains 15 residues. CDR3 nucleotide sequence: TGCAGCGTTGAATTGGGACTACCAAGCTCCTACGAGCAGTACTTC. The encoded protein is CSVELGLPSSYEQYF.

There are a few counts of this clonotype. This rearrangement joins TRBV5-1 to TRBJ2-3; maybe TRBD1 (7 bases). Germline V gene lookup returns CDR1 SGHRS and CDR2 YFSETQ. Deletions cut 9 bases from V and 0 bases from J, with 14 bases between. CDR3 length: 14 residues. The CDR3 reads CATGGGHSTDTQYF. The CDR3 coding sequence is TGCGCCACAGGAGGGGGCCATAGCACAGATACGCAGTATTTT.

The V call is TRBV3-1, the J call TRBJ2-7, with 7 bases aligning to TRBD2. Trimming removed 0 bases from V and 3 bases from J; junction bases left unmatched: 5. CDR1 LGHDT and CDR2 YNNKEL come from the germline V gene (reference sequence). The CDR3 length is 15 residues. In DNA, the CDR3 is TGTGCCAGCAGCCAAGATCTAGCGGTGGGCTACGAGCAGTACTTC. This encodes CASSQDLAVGYEQYF.

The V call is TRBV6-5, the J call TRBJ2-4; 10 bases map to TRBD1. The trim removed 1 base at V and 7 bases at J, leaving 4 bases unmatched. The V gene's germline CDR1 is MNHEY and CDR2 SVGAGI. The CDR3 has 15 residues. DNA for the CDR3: TGTGCCAGCAGTTACTTACCGGGACAGGGGAACATTCAGTACTTC. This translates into CASSYLPGQGNIQYF.

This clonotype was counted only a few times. CDR3 coding DNA: TGTGCCAGCACCGTTGCTAGCAATCAGCCCCAGCATTTT. Its translation is CASTVASNQPQHF. This chain links TRBV12-3 or TRBV12-4 with TRBJ1-5, with D unresolved. The CDR3 has 13 amino acids. V shed 7 bases and J shed 0 bases, with 7 bases lying between them.

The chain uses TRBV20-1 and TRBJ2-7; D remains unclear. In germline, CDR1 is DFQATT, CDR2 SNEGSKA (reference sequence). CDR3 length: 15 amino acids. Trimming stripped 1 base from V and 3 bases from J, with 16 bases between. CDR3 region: CSARVPRDRDYEQYF. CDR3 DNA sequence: TGCAGTGCTAGAGTCCCAAGAGACCGAGACTACGAGCAGTACTTC.

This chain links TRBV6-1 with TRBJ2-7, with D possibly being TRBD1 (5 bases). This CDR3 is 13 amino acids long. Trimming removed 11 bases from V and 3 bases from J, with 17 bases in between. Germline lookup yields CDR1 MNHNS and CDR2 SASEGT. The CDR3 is CALGAGNLYEQYF. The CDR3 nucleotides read TGTGCCTTAGGGGCAGGAAATCTCTACGAGCAGTACTTC.

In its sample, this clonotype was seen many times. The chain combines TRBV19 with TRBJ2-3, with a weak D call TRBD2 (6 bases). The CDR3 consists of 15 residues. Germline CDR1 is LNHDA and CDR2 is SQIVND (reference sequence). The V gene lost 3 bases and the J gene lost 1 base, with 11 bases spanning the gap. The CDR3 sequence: CASSIRRAGTDTQYF. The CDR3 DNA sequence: TGTGCCAGTAGTATTCGGAGGGCCGGCACAGATACGCAGTATTTT.

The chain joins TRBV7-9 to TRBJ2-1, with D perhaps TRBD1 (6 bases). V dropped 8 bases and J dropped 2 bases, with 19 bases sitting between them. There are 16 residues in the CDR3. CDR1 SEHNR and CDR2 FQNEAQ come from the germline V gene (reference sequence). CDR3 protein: CASPSLKGDTYNEQFF. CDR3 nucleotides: TGTGCCAGCCCCTCCCTTAAGGGGGATACCTACAATGAGCAGTTCTTC.